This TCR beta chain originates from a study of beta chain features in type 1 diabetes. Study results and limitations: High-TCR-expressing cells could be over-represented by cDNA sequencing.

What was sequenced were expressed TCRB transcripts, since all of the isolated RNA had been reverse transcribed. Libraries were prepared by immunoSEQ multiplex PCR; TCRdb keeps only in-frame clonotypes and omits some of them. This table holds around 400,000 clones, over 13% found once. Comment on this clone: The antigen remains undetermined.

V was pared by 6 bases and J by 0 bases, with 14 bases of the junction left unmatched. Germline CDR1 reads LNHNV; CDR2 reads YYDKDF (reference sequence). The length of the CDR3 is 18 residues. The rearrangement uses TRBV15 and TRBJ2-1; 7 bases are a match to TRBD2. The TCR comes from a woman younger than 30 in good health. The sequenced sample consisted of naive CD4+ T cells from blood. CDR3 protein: CATRASGVYTLSYNEQFF. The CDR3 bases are TGTGCCACCAGGGCCAGCGGGGTATACACACTCTCCTACAATGAGCAGTTCTTC.